This TCR beta chain was documented in a study of shared clonotypes between healthy human individuals. About the research overall: Donor ages ranged 18 to 49 years: two women, a few men. Each donor had three CD4 naive, three CD4 memory, two CD8 naive and one CD8 memory plate.

Clones were sequenced by immunoSEQ multiplex PCR, and TCRdb holds only the in-frame ones, with some missing. The sample comprises some 1 million clones, about 74% of which are singletons, and roughly 1.5% rests with the top ten. The germline gives CDR1 SGHAT, CDR2 FQNNGV. The CDR3 sequence is 13 residues long. Trimming left V 1 base short and J 4 bases short, with 7 bases between. The chain recombines TRBV11-2 with TRBJ1-2, with D uncertain. The sample taken for sequencing was memory CD4+ T cells sorted from blood. As to subset: CD45RA-negative fraction. The receptor comes from a man between 18 and 29 years old in good health. CDR3 in DNA: TGTGCCAGCAGCTTAGCGCCAGCCTATGGCTACACCTTC. Translation: CASSLAPAYGYTF.